Following are 6 T cell receptor beta chains from one sample sequenced in a study of metastatic and nonmetastatic thyroid tumors. TCRdb called clones again from the PCR reads with MiXCR. The sample carries roughly 21,000 clones, about 30% recorded once. Patients underwent thyroid surgery, and none had received any treatment before it. Sequencing used blood. These receptor sequences come from a female donor with papillary thyroid cancer or a benign thyroid nodule (not recorded which). Some clones in this sample may be carry-over from other donors' samples.

The CDR3 region is CASTGGATNEKLFF. The DNA for the CDR3 is TGTGCCTCCACGGGGGGCGCAACTAATGAAAAACTGTTTTTT. The chain recombines TRBV30 with TRBJ1-4; tentative D call: TRBD1 (6 bases). CDR1 and CDR2 (germline): GTSNPN, SVGIG (reference sequence). CDR3 length equals 14 residues. Between the trimmed V and J ends, which lost 7 bases and 0 bases, there was a span of 12 bases.

This clone was counted many times. The rearrangement joins TRBV20-1 to TRBJ2-2, with D maybe TRBD1 (5 bases). This CDR3 is 17 amino acids long. V lost 2 bases and J 1 base, leaving 17 bases between the germline ends. In germline, CDR1 is DFQATT, CDR2 SNEGSKA (reference sequence). The CDR3 sequence is CSARPRTSGRNTGELFF. The CDR3 DNA reads as TGCAGTGCTAGACCAAGGACATCTGGACGGAACACCGGGGAGCTGTTTTTT.

By sample fraction, this clone is medium-sized. CDR3 DNA sequence: TGCGCCAGCAGCCTCTCGATGAACACTAACTATGGCTACACCTTC. It specifies CASSLSMNTNYGYTF. The V call is TRBV5-1, the J call TRBJ1-2; no definite D call. The germline CDR1 and CDR2 sequences are SGHRS and YFSETQ. Trimming cost V 4 bases and J 0 bases, with 13 bases left between them. The CDR3 contains 15 residues.

The sample holds many counts of this clone. The chain carries TRBV20-1 and TRBJ1-1; D might be TRBD1 (5 bases). Trimming took 3 bases from V and 0 from J, leaving 26 bases between them. The CDR3 is 19 amino acids. Germline V CDR1 and CDR2: DFQATT, SNEGSKA (reference sequence). CDR3 amino acids: CSARDPWGGRRSLNTEAFF. The CDR3 DNA follows: TGCAGTGCTAGGGACCCCTGGGGGGGACGGAGATCCTTGAACACTGAAGCTTTCTTT.

In this sample, this clone is medium-sized. The chain is built from TRBV19 and TRBJ1-6; no clear D. Trimming took off 4 bases at V and 7 bases at J, with 20 bases between the two ends. Germline V gives CDR1 LNHDA, CDR2 SQIVND (reference sequence). This CDR3 region has 17 residues. The CDR3 DNA is TGTGCCAGTAGTAGAGGAGTTCGGGTCCGTGAGAATTCACCCCTCCACTTT. The encoded protein is CASSRGVRVRENSPLHF.

This clone was picked up many times. The chain carries TRBV30 and TRBJ2-6; D tentatively fits TRBD1 or TRBD2 (5 bases each). This CDR3 has 18 amino acids. Germline lookup yields CDR1 GTSNPN and CDR2 SVGIG (reference sequence). V lost 4 bases, J lost 2 bases, and 21 bases lay in between. The CDR3 nucleotides are TGTGCCTGGATGTGGCGGGCAGGGTCAGTCGCTGGGGCCAACGTCCTGACTTTC. It specifies CAWMWRAGSVAGANVLTF.